This T cell receptor (beta chain) appears in the sequencing data of a study of control samples from healthy donors and cancer patients. Trimming removed 4 bases from V and 4 bases from J; junction bases left unmatched: 7. The CDR3 has 15 residues. Germline CDR1 and CDR2: LNHDA and SQIVND (reference sequence). Data came from immunoSEQ multiplex PCR; TCRdb stores just in-frame clones and leaves some out. This sample carries around 200,000 clones, roughly 94% of them seen once, and the ten largest clones take about 1.6%. This receptor was obtained from a man between 45 and 60 years old in good health. V and J are TRBV19 and TRBJ1-2; 9 nucleotides agree with TRBD1. Sample: blood. Here the CDR3 reads CASSSMGQGLYGYTF. The CDR3 coding sequence is TGTGCCAGTAGTAGTATGGGACAGGGCCTCTATGGCTACACCTTC.